The 18 T cell receptor beta chains reported below all come from one sample, sequenced in a study of CD8 T cells in Susac syndrome. When the RNA was reverse transcribed, random hexamers were used with an input of about 0.45 to 1 ug. One entry per CDR3 protein, called by TCRdb with MiXCR from the immunoSEQ multiplex PCR reads. The sample records some 110,000 distinct CDR3 sequences, over 95% being singletons. The specimen was CD4+ T cells from PBMCs. The receptors were gathered from a human donor with Susac syndrome.

This chain links TRBV9 with TRBJ2-2; D ambiguous. This CDR3 spans 14 amino acids. Germline assignment: CDR1 SGDLS and CDR2 YYNGEE. Trimming took 5 bases from V and 5 from J, leaving 13 bases between them. The CDR3 reads CASSPSWRTGELFF. The CDR3 DNA is TGTGCCAGCAGTCCTTCTTGGAGAACCGGGGAGCTGTTTTTT.

V usage is TRBV5-1 and J usage is TRBJ2-4; tentatively, D is TRBD1 or TRBD2 (5 bases each). Trimming pared 5 bases from V and 2 bases from J, leaving 14 bases between. Looked up from germline, CDR1 is SGHRS and CDR2 is YFSETQ. The CDR3 length is 15 residues. For the CDR3, the DNA is TGCGCCAGCAGGTACGAGGGGTCTACCAAAAACATTCAGTACTTC. Residues: CASRYEGSTKNIQYF. The whole variable domain, remainder taken from reference TRBV5-1 and TRBJ2-4, is KAGVTQTPRYLIKTRGQQVTLSCSPISGHRSVSWYQQTPGQGLQFLFEYFSETQRNKGNFPGRFSGRQFSNSRSEMNVSTLELGDSALYLCASRYEGSTKNIQYFGAGTRLSVL.

The chain recombines TRBV7-2 with TRBJ2-3; perhaps TRBD1 as D (5 bases). Trimming left V 2 bases short and J 5 bases short, with 5 bases between. The CDR3 covers 12 residues. Germline values: CDR1 SGHTA, CDR2 FQGNSA. In DNA form, the CDR3 reads TGTGCCAGCAGCTTAACAGGAGATACGCAGTATTTT. Its protein is CASSLTGDTQYF.

The chain has TRBV7-2 and TRBJ2-1; no firm D call. Germline CDR1 SGHTA, CDR2 FQGNSA. The V gene lost 5 bases and the J gene lost 0 bases, with 5 bases spanning the gap. The CDR3 is made up of 13 amino acids. The CDR3 nucleotides read TGTGCCAGCAGCCCGAGCTCCTACAATGAGCAGTTCTTC. Its translation is CASSPSSYNEQFF.

The V and J genes are TRBV7-8 and TRBJ2-1; 7 bases align to TRBD2. The V segment lost 2 bases and the J segment 9 bases; nucleotides outside the gene matches: 7. Germline lookup yields CDR1 SGHVS and CDR2 FQNEAQ. The CDR3 is 14 residues long. DNA for the CDR3: TGTGCCAGCAGCTTACTTTTTGGACTAGGTGAGCAGTTCTTC. Its protein is CASSLLFGLGEQFF.

The V call is TRBV12-3 or TRBV12-4, the J call TRBJ2-4; 7 bases line up with TRBD2. The J segment lost 1 base and the V segment lost 3 bases, leaving 6 bases of the junction unmatched. The CDR3 length is 16 residues. DNA for the CDR3: TGTGCCAGCAGTTTCCGGGGGGTAGACGCCAAAAACATTCAGTACTTC. Translating gives CASSFRGVDAKNIQYF.

The gene calls are TRBV5-4 and TRBJ2-2; 8 positions match TRBD2. Germline-derived CDR1 and CDR2 are SGHNT and YYREEE (reference sequence). The CDR3 has 16 amino acids. With V trimmed by 0 bases and J by 4 bases, 5 bases remained unmatched. CDR3 sequence: CASSLVASGRTGELFF. CDR3 DNA sequence: TGTGCCAGCAGCTTGGTAGCTAGCGGGCGCACCGGGGAGCTGTTTTTT.

The V gene is TRBV3-1, the J gene TRBJ2-5; 10 bases are a match to TRBD2. The CDR3 runs 16 residues. V was pared by 4 bases and J by 5 bases, with 10 bases of the junction left unmatched. Germline-derived CDR1 and CDR2 are LGHDT and YNNKEL (reference sequence). CDR3 DNA: TGTGCCAGCAGCCTGTCAAGCGGGAGGGCCACCGAGACCCAGTACTTC. Protein sequence: CASSLSSGRATETQYF.

This chain uses TRBV20-1 with TRBJ2-1; 9 bases line up with TRBD2. Germline values: CDR1 DFQATT, CDR2 SNEGSKA (reference sequence). V was pared by 0 bases and J by 7 bases, with 7 bases of the junction left unmatched. The CDR3 spans 15 residues. This CDR3 reads CSARDFGTSPNEQFF. As DNA, the CDR3 is TGCAGTGCTAGAGATTTTGGGACTAGCCCAAATGAGCAGTTCTTC.

V is TRBV9 and J is TRBJ2-2, with D perhaps TRBD1 or TRBD2 (5 bases each). Per the germline V gene, CDR1 is SGDLS and CDR2 is YYNGEE. The CDR3 length is 14 residues. Trimming took off 4 bases at V and 4 bases at J, with 11 bases between the two ends. For the CDR3, the DNA is TGTGCCAGCAGCTTCAGGGACCTCACCGGGGAGCTGTTTTTT. It is translated as CASSFRDLTGELFF.

V is TRBV6-1 and J is TRBJ2-5; D tentatively fits TRBD1 or TRBD2 (6 bases each). In germline, CDR1 is MNHNS, CDR2 SASEGT. The CDR3 is 14 amino acids. V was cut by 6 bases and J by 2 bases, with 13 bases left in between. The CDR3 spells CASSGGRAQETQYF. Written as DNA, the CDR3 is TGTGCCAGCAGCGGGGGCAGGGCACAAGAGACCCAGTACTTC.

The chain's CDR3 is CASSSDRGDTQYF. DNA for the CDR3: TGCGCCAGCAGCTCGGACAGGGGAGATACGCAGTATTTT. The chain recombines TRBV5-1 with TRBJ2-3; 9 bases are a match to TRBD1. There are 13 residues in the CDR3. Trimming took 3 bases from V and 5 from J; bases not matched to a gene: 1. The germline gives CDR1 SGHRS, CDR2 YFSETQ.

The rearrangement uses TRBV7-9 and TRBJ2-1; perhaps TRBD1 as D (5 bases). CDR1 is SEHNR and CDR2 is FQNEAQ in the germline V gene (reference sequence). Trimming removed 4 bases at V and 0 bases at J, with 13 bases between. CDR3 length: 16 residues. The CDR3 DNA follows: TGTGCCAGCAGCTCCCTCGGAAGGGGCTCCTACAATGAGCAGTTCTTC. Translated, it gives CASSSLGRGSYNEQFF.

V and J are TRBV29-1 and TRBJ2-5, with 7 bases identical to TRBD2. Looked up from germline, CDR1 is SQVTM and CDR2 is ANQGSEA. Trimming cost V 7 bases and J 1 base; bases outside gene matches: 6. The CDR3 spans 13 residues. Here the CDR3 DNA reads TGCAGCGCAAAGCGGGGACCCCAAGAGACCCAGTACTTC. Its translation is CSAKRGPQETQYF. Looking up the rest from reference TRBV29-1 and TRBJ2-5 gives the full variable domain: SAVISQKPSRDICQRGTSLTIQCQVDSQVTMMFWYRQQPGQSLTLIATANQGSEATYESGFVIDKFPISRPNLTFSTLTVSNMSPEDSSIYLCSAKRGPQETQYFGPGTRLLVL.

The chain combines TRBV15 with TRBJ2-7; 10 positions match TRBD1. Germline V lookup: CDR1 LNHNV, CDR2 YYDKDF (reference sequence). The CDR3 sequence is 15 residues long. V dropped 5 bases and J dropped 7; count of bases not matched to a gene: 11. The CDR3 DNA follows: TGTGCCACCAGCGAGCCCGGGACAGGGGCTGGTGAGCAGTACTTC. Translation gives CATSEPGTGAGEQYF.

In this sample, this clonotype turned up once. This sequence joins TRBV27 and TRBJ2-1, with 10 bases aligning to TRBD2. Trimming cost V 5 bases and J 5 bases; bases outside gene matches: 18. The germline V gene has CDR1 MNHEY and CDR2 SMNVEV (reference sequence). There are 19 residues in the CDR3. CDR3 sequence (DNA): TGTGCCAGCAGTCGCAGTCCGAGTCAGAGCGGGAGGGCCGACAATGAGCAGTTCTTC. Protein sequence: CASSRSPSQSGRADNEQFF.

The chain couples TRBV6-2 or TRBV6-3 to TRBJ2-6, with 16 bases that match TRBD2. The CDR3 has 23 residues. The germline CDR1 and CDR2 sequences are MNHEY and SVGEGT. V shed 0 bases, J shed 0 bases, and the junction held 11 bases outside the gene matches. The CDR3 is CASSYSTPGLAGGIYSGANVLTF. The CDR3 DNA reads as TGTGCCAGCAGTTACTCGACGCCGGGACTAGCGGGAGGGATATACTCTGGGGCCAACGTCCTGACTTTC.

This rearrangement joins TRBV7-3 to TRBJ2-1; either TRBD1 or TRBD2 may fit D (5 bases each). The CDR3 consists of 13 residues. Germline CDR1 SGHTA, CDR2 FQGTGA. Between the trimmed V and J ends, which lost 2 bases and 9 bases, there was a span of 11 bases. CDR3 region: CASSLGTAIEQFF. The DNA of the CDR3 is TGTGCCAGCAGCTTAGGGACGGCCATTGAGCAGTTCTTC.